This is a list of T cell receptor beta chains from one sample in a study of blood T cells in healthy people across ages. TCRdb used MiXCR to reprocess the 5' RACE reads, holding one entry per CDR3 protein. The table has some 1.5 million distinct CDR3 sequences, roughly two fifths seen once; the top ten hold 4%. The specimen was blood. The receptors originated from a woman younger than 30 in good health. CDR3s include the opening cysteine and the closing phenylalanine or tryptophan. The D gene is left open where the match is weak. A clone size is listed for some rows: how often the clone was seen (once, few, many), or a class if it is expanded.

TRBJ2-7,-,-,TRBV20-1,CSATSFYEQYF,TGCAGTGCTACTAGCTTCTACGAGCAGTACTTC
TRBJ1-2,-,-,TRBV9,CASSVEGRGDYGYTF,TGTGCCAGCAGCGTAGAGGGCAGGGGAGACTATGGCTACACCTTC
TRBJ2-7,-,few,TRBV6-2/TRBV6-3,CASSNGLVNEQYF,TGTGCCAGCAGCAACGGATTAGTCAACGAGCAGTACTTC
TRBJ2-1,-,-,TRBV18,CASHRSVAPYNEQFF,TGTGCCAGCCACCGGAGCGTAGCCCCCTACAATGAGCAGTTCTTC
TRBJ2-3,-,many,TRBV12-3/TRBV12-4,CASSLAGGLTDTQYF,TGTGCCAGCAGTTTAGCGGGGGGCCTCACAGATACGCAGTATTTT
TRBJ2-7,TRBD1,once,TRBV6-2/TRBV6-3,CASSRSWTGSYEQYF,TGTGCCAGCAGTCGTTCGTGGACAGGGTCCTACGAGCAGTACTTC
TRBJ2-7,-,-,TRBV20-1,CSARGTAVRLEQYF,TGCAGTGCTAGGGGGACCGCGGTACGCCTCGAGCAGTACTTC
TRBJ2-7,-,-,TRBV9,CASSVREKYNEQYF,TGTGCCAGCAGCGTTCGGGAGAAGTACAATGAGCAGTACTTC
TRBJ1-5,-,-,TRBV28,CASLPDNYSNQPQHF,TGTGCCAGCCTCCCGGACAACTATAGCAATCAGCCCCAGCATTTT
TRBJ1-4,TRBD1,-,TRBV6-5,CASSYSRQGAVREKLFF,TGTGCCAGCAGTTACTCGCGACAGGGGGCGGTTAGGGAAAAACTGTTTTTT
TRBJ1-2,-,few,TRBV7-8,CASSLIQGPYGYTF,TGTGCCAGTAGCTTAATCCAGGGGCCGTATGGCTACACCTTC
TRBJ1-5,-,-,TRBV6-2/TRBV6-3,CAGSTEYNQPQHF,TGTGCCGGCAGTACAGAATACAATCAGCCCCAGCATTTT
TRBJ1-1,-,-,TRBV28,CASSSPGLWAFF,TGTGCCAGCAGTTCTCCGGGGTTATGGGCTTTCTTT
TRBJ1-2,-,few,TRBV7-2,CASSLVAGVGYTF,TGTGCCAGCAGCTTAGTTGCAGGGGTTGGCTACACCTTC
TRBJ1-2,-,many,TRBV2,CASSPEKTRYGYTF,TGTGCCAGCAGTCCTGAGAAAACCCGCTATGGCTACACCTTC
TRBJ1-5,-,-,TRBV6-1,CASRPGQTTQPQHF,TGTGCCAGCAGACCGGGACAAACCACCCAGCCCCAGCATTTT
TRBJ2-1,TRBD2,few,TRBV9,CASSVASGSSYEQFF,TGTGCCAGCAGCGTAGCTAGCGGGAGTTCGTATGAGCAGTTCTTC
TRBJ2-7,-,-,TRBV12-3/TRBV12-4,CASSLHPTSYEQYF,TGTGCCAGCAGTCTCCACCCGACTAGTTACGAGCAGTACTTC
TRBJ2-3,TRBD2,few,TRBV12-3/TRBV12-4,CASSFLGTSGRWPDTQYF,TGTGCCAGCAGTTTCCTCGGGACTAGCGGGAGATGGCCAGATACGCAGTATTTT
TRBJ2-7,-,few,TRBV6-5,CASSYVNEQYF,TGTGCCAGCAGTTACGTTAATGAGCAGTACTTC
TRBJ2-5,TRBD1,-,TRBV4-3,CASGQGDRGKETQYF,TGCGCCAGCGGCCAAGGGGACAGGGGAAAAGAGACCCAGTACTTC
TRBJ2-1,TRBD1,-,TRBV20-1,CYTGGRGEQFF,TGCTATACAGGGGGTCGGGGTGAGCAGTTCTTC
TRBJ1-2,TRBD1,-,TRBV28,CASRGPQGEYGYTF,TGTGCCAGCAGAGGCCCACAGGGGGAGTATGGCTACACCTTC
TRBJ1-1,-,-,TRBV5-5,CASSLVGAMNTEAFF,TGTGCCAGCAGCTTGGTGGGGGCCATGAACACTGAAGCTTTCTTT
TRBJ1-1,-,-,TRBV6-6,CASSNPVGPNTEAFF,TGTGCCAGCAGTAACCCCGTGGGACCGAACACTGAAGCTTTCTTT
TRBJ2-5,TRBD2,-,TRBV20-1,CSAVTSVVWDSEQYF,TGCAGTGCCGTCACTAGCGTCGTTTGGGATAGTGAGCAGTACTTC
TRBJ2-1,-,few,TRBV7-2,CASSLFPSAYNEQFF,TGTGCCAGCAGCTTGTTCCCGTCGGCCTACAATGAGCAGTTCTTC
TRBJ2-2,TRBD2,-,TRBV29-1,CSVVVAGVPGELFF,TGCAGCGTTGTAGTAGCGGGAGTCCCCGGGGAGCTGTTTTTT
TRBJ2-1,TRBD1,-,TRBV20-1,CSAGTGVNYNEQFF,TGCAGTGCTGGGACAGGGGTTAACTACAATGAGCAGTTCTTC
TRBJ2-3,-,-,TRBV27,CASSLNILFGDTQYF,TGTGCCAGCAGTTTAAATATTCTCTTCGGCGATACGCAGTATTTT
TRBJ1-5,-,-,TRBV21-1,CAIPGLDNQPQHF,TGTGCCATCCCGGGACTGGACAATCAGCCCCAGCATTTT
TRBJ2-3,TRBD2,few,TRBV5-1,CASSMSGGPTDTQYF,TGCGCCAGCAGCATGAGCGGGGGCCCCACAGATACGCAGTATTTT
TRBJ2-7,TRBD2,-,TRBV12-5,CASRGDYEQYF,TGTGCTAGTCGGGGGGACTACGAGCAGTACTTC
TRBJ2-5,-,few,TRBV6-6,CAAGSKETQYF,TGTGCCGCCGGGTCGAAAGAGACCCAGTACTTC
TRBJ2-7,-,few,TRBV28,CASPPSIDRSSYEQYF,TGTGCCAGCCCCCCATCCATAGACAGGAGCTCCTACGAGCAGTACTTC
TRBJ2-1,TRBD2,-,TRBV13,CASSHLGLAGLMGNEQFF,TGTGCCAGCAGCCACCTCGGACTAGCGGGCCTTATGGGCAATGAGCAGTTCTTC
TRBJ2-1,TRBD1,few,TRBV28,CASRLTGVYNEQFF,TGTGCCAGCAGATTGACAGGGGTTTACAATGAGCAGTTCTTC
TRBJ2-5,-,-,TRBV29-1,CSVGDDLRGTQYF,TGCAGCGTTGGGGACGACCTTCGTGGGACCCAGTACTTC
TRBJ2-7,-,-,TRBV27,CASSLSRTAYEQYF,TGTGCCAGCAGTTTATCGAGAACAGCCTACGAGCAGTACTTC
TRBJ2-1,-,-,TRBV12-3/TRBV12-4,CASSPGTPRLNNEQFF,TGTGCCAGCAGTCCAGGGACTCCCCGTCTTAACAATGAGCAGTTCTTC
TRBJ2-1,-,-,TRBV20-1,CSAREDGSAYNEQFF,TGCAGTGCTAGAGAAGACGGAAGCGCCTACAATGAGCAGTTCTTC
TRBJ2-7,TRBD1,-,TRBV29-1,CSVTGGFYEQYF,TGCAGCGTGACAGGGGGCTTCTACGAGCAGTACTTC
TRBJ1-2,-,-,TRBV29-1,CSVERASFYGYTF,TGCAGCGTTGAACGGGCTTCATTCTATGGCTACACCTTC
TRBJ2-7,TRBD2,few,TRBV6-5,CDRAGRHNEQYF,TGTGACAGAGCGGGACGGCACAATGAGCAGTACTTC
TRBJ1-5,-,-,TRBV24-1,CATSSRDPNRPQHF,TGTGCCACCAGTTCCCGGGACCCTAATCGGCCCCAGCATTTT